The rows below give T cell receptor beta chains drawn from one sample of a study of blood T cells in healthy people across ages. TCRdb used MiXCR to reprocess the 5' RACE reads, holding one entry per CDR3 protein. The repertoire holds approximately 880,000 distinct CDR3 sequences, with around 48% as singletons. The sequencing input was blood. The receptors shown here come from a man aged 30-40 years in good health. The conserved cysteine and the conserved F or W are not part of the CDR3 here.

j_call v_call cdr3_aa
TRBJ2-2 TRBV12-3/TRBV12-4 ASSLNTGELF
TRBJ2-7 TRBV21-1 ASSKVPPHEQY
TRBJ2-7 TRBV20-1 SAGGEEQY
TRBJ1-2 TRBV6-1 ASSEAITANYGYT
TRBJ2-1 TRBV5-1 ASSLGELEVDEQF
TRBJ2-1 TRBV25-1 ASSEWTTSYNEQF
TRBJ1-2 TRBV5-1 ASSLEAGSIGYT
TRBJ2-5 TRBV24-1 ATSVGVKETQY
TRBJ2-3 TRBV27 ASRPTDRPDTQY
TRBJ2-3 TRBV10-2 ASSPLRMASGRTDTQY
TRBJ2-7 TRBV20-1 SAAGTGTYEQY
TRBJ2-1 TRBV5-1 ASSSREGEDNEQF
TRBJ2-6 TRBV6-1 ASSEALVTSGANVLT
TRBJ2-1 TRBV20-1 SATRQGGTTNEQF
TRBJ2-3 TRBV6-2/TRBV6-3 ASTNRGGDTQY
TRBJ1-1 TRBV25-1 ASSDWGLDEAF
TRBJ2-3 TRBV2 ASSVESGGASTDTQY
TRBJ2-1 TRBV12-3/TRBV12-4 ASSPQTGGNEQF
TRBJ2-3 TRBV3-1 ASSQSSGTSGTDTQY
TRBJ1-2 TRBV2 ASSELAAYYGYT
TRBJ2-7 TRBV27 ASSLRTGLYEQY
TRBJ2-1 TRBV4-2 ASSQLTRSNEQF
TRBJ2-2 TRBV4-2 ASSQEGGGTGELF
TRBJ2-1 TRBV7-2 ASSLASGAWVEQF